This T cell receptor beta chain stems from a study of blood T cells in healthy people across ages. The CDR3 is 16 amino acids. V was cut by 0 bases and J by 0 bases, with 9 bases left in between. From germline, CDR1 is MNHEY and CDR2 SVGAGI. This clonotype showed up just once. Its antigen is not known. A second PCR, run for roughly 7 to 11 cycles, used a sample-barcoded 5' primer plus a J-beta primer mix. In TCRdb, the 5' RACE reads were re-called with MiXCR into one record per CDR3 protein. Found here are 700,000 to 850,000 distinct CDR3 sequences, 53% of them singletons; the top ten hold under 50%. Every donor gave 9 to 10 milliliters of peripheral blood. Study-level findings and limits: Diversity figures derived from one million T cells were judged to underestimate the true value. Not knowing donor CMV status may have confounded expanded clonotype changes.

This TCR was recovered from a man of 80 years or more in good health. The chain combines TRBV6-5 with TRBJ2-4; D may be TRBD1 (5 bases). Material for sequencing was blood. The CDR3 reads CASSYSAGLAKNIQYF. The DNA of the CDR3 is TGTGCCAGCAGTTACTCGGCAGGGCTAGCCAAAAACATTCAGTACTTC.